This TCR beta chain was sequenced in a study of blood T cell repertoires in COVID-19. Sequenced by immunoSEQ multiplex PCR; TCRdb stores in-frame clones only, minus some. The sample contains around 100,000 clones, approximately 85% of which appear only once. The sequenced sample was peripheral blood. The clonotype comes from a man aged 65-85 years with acute or convalescent COVID-19.

CDR3 DNA: TGTGCCAGCACGGGAAGAGGACTAGCGGATTACGAGCAGTACTTC. Its translation: CASTGRGLADYEQYF. The chain has TRBV19 and TRBJ2-7; 10 bases fit TRBD2. The length of the CDR3 is 15 residues. CDR1 and CDR2 (germline): LNHDA, SQIVND (reference sequence). J lost 4 bases, V lost 9 bases, and 12 bases had no gene match.